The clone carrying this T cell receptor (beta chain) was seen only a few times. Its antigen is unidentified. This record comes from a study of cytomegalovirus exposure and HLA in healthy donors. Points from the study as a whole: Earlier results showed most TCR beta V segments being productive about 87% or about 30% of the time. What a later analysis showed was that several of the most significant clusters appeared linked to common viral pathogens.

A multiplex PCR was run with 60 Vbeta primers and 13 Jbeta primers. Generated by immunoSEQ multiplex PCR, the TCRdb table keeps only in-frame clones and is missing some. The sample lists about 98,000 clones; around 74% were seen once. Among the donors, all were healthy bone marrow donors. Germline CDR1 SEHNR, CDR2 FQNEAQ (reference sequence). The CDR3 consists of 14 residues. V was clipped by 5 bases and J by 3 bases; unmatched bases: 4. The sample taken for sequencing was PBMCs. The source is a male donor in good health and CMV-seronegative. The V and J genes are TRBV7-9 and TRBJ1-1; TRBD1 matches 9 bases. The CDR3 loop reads CASSIQGAHTEAFF. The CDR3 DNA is TGTGCCAGCAGCATACAGGGGGCACACACTGAAGCTTTCTTT. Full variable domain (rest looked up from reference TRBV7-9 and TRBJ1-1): DTGVSQNPRHKITKRGQNVTFRCDPISEHNRLYWYRQTLGQGPEFLTYFQNEAQLEKSRLLSDRFSAERPKGSFSTLEIQRTEQGDSAMYLCASSIQGAHTEAFFGQGTRLTVV.